These T cell receptor beta chains were read from a single sample in a study of tumor-infiltrating lymphocytes in primary liver carcinoma. Via MiXCR, TCRdb re-called the multiplex PCR reads, giving one row per CDR3 protein. The table has some 110,000 distinct CDR3 sequences, approximately 64% seen once. Material: liver tumor tissue from sampling region 3. These receptors were collected from a woman in her sixties with primary liver carcinoma and hepatitis B virus infection. CDR3s include the opening cysteine and the closing phenylalanine or tryptophan. Fields, in order: clone size, J gene, D gene, V gene, CDR3 length, CDR3 DNA, CDR3 protein. The D gene is left open where the match is weak. Size is stated for part of the rows, as once, few or many counts, or as a class when the clone is expanded.

clone_size: NA; j_call: TRBJ1-6; d_call: TRBD1; v_call: TRBV6-5; cdr3_length: 15; cdr3_nt: TGTGCCAGGAATCTTACCGGGACAGGGAATTCACCCCTCCACTTT; cdr3_aa: CARNLTGTGNSPLHF
clone_size: few; j_call: TRBJ2-1; d_call: NA; v_call: TRBV5-1; cdr3_length: 14; cdr3_nt: TGCGCCAGCCGCCGGGACCTGGTCTACAATGAGCAGTTCTTC; cdr3_aa: CASRRDLVYNEQFF
clone_size: NA; j_call: TRBJ2-3; d_call: NA; v_call: TRBV6-1; cdr3_length: 14; cdr3_nt: TGTGCTAGCAGTCGTGAGTGGGCGACAGATACGCAGTATTTT; cdr3_aa: CASSREWATDTQYF
clone_size: many; j_call: TRBJ2-3; d_call: NA; v_call: TRBV28; cdr3_length: 13; cdr3_nt: TGTGCCAGCAGCCCGACTAGCACAGATACGCAGTATTTT; cdr3_aa: CASSPTSTDTQYF
clone_size: few; j_call: TRBJ2-5; d_call: NA; v_call: TRBV7-9; cdr3_length: 13; cdr3_nt: TGTGCCAGCAGCTTACCCGAAAAAGAGACCCAGTACTTC; cdr3_aa: CASSLPEKETQYF
clone_size: NA; j_call: TRBJ1-5; d_call: TRBD1; v_call: TRBV28; cdr3_length: 15; cdr3_nt: TGTGCCAGCAGTTTCCCGACAGGGCATGACCAGCCCCAGCATTTT; cdr3_aa: CASSFPTGHDQPQHF
clone_size: NA; j_call: TRBJ2-3; d_call: TRBD2; v_call: TRBV11-1; cdr3_length: 14; cdr3_nt: TGTGCCAGCAGCTCAAATCAACGTGCGGGAGAGTCTCACTTT; cdr3_aa: CASSSNQRAGESHF
clone_size: NA; j_call: TRBJ1-2; d_call: NA; v_call: TRBV5-1; cdr3_length: 15; cdr3_nt: TGCGCCAGCAGCTCGCCTCAGGGGAGCTATTATGGCTACACCTTC; cdr3_aa: CASSSPQGSYYGYTF
clone_size: once; j_call: TRBJ1-1; d_call: NA; v_call: TRBV6-5; cdr3_length: 13; cdr3_nt: TGCGCCAGCAGCCGGGACATCAACACTGAAGTTTTCTTT; cdr3_aa: CASSRDINTEVFF
clone_size: NA; j_call: TRBJ2-7; d_call: NA; v_call: TRBV11-2; cdr3_length: 12; cdr3_nt: TGTGCCAGCAGCTTAATAGGGATCGAGCAGCACTTC; cdr3_aa: CASSLIGIEQHF
clone_size: NA; j_call: TRBJ2-7; d_call: NA; v_call: TRBV4-1; cdr3_length: 18; cdr3_nt: TGCGCCAGCGGCCAAGTTCTTATCGACAGGATCCCAGCGGGCGAGCAGTACTTC; cdr3_aa: CASGQVLIDRIPAGEQYF
clone_size: few; j_call: TRBJ2-1; d_call: NA; v_call: TRBV28; cdr3_length: 12; cdr3_nt: TGTGCCAGCAGTAGGCTAGGGACTGAGCAGTTCTTC; cdr3_aa: CASSRLGTEQFF
clone_size: NA; j_call: TRBJ2-5; d_call: NA; v_call: TRBV28; cdr3_length: 16; cdr3_nt: TGTGCCAGCAATTCAATGTTTATCGACGGTGTAGAGACCCAGTACTTC; cdr3_aa: CASNSMFIDGVETQYF
clone_size: NA; j_call: TRBJ2-3; d_call: NA; v_call: TRBV11-2; cdr3_length: 14; cdr3_nt: TGTACCAACAGCCTCTCGGCCAGCACAGATACGCAATATTTT; cdr3_aa: CTNSLSASTDTQYF
clone_size: many; j_call: TRBJ2-1; d_call: TRBD2; v_call: TRBV11-2; cdr3_length: 16; cdr3_nt: TGTGCCAGCAAAAGGACTAGCGGGGAATCCTACAATGAGCAGTTCTTC; cdr3_aa: CASKRTSGESYNEQFF
clone_size: NA; j_call: TRBJ2-7; d_call: NA; v_call: TRBV7-9; cdr3_length: 13; cdr3_nt: TGTGCCAGCGACTACCCCACGGGCTACGAGCAGTACTTC; cdr3_aa: CASDYPTGYEQYF
clone_size: NA; j_call: TRBJ1-1; d_call: NA; v_call: TRBV11-2; cdr3_length: 14; cdr3_nt: TGTGTCAGTAGCTTTGAGCAGGGGAGGGCTGAAGCTTTCTTT; cdr3_aa: CVSSFEQGRAEAFF
clone_size: NA; j_call: TRBJ1-2; d_call: NA; v_call: TRBV11-2; cdr3_length: 15; cdr3_nt: TGTGCCAGCAGCTTAGATCCGTGGATCGCCGATGGCTACACCTTC; cdr3_aa: CASSLDPWIADGYTF
clone_size: few; j_call: TRBJ2-5; d_call: NA; v_call: TRBV18; cdr3_length: 13; cdr3_nt: TGTGCCAGCTCACCGGGACACCAAGAGACCCAGTACTTC; cdr3_aa: CASSPGHQETQYF
clone_size: many; j_call: TRBJ2-2; d_call: NA; v_call: TRBV11-2; cdr3_length: 14; cdr3_nt: TGTGCCAGCAGCCCAACCCAGGACACCGGGGAGCTGTTTTTT; cdr3_aa: CASSPTQDTGELFF
clone_size: NA; j_call: TRBJ1-2; d_call: TRBD1; v_call: TRBV19; cdr3_length: 15; cdr3_nt: TGTGCCAGTACTTCCGTCTCCGGGACAGCCTATGGCTACACCTTC; cdr3_aa: CASTSVSGTAYGYTF
clone_size: NA; j_call: TRBJ2-5; d_call: TRBD2; v_call: TRBV4-2; cdr3_length: 16; cdr3_nt: TGTGCCATGAGCCCCCGACTAGCGGGAATTTTGGAGACCCAGTACTTC; cdr3_aa: CAMSPRLAGILETQYF
clone_size: NA; j_call: TRBJ1-3; d_call: NA; v_call: TRBV11-2; cdr3_length: 16; cdr3_nt: TGTGCCAGCAGTTTATTGACCTTAAGTTCTGGAAACACCATATATTTT; cdr3_aa: CASSLLTLSSGNTIYF
clone_size: NA; j_call: TRBJ1-1; d_call: NA; v_call: TRBV11-2; cdr3_length: 16; cdr3_nt: TGTGCCAGCAGCTTAGCCTTCAGGGGTTCGGGCACTGTAACTTTCTTT; cdr3_aa: CASSLAFRGSGTVTFF
clone_size: many; j_call: TRBJ1-2; d_call: TRBD1; v_call: TRBV6-1; cdr3_length: 13; cdr3_nt: TGTGCCAGCAGTCGGGACAGGGGCGGTGGCTACACCTTC; cdr3_aa: CASSRDRGGGYTF
clone_size: NA; j_call: TRBJ2-7; d_call: NA; v_call: TRBV19; cdr3_length: 14; cdr3_nt: TGTGCCAGTAGTAGGTCCCTAACCTCAAACGAGCAGTACTTC; cdr3_aa: CASSRSLTSNEQYF
clone_size: many; j_call: TRBJ1-1; d_call: NA; v_call: TRBV12-3/TRBV12-4; cdr3_length: 11; cdr3_nt: TGTGCCAGCAGTTTCGGGCAGGGACGGTTCTTT; cdr3_aa: CASSFGQGRFF
clone_size: NA; j_call: TRBJ2-1; d_call: NA; v_call: TRBV28; cdr3_length: 14; cdr3_nt: TGTGCCAGTCAGCGGAACGATTTCTACAATGAGCAGTTCTTC; cdr3_aa: CASQRNDFYNEQFF
clone_size: many; j_call: TRBJ2-5; d_call: TRBD1; v_call: TRBV5-1; cdr3_length: 13; cdr3_nt: TGCGCCAGCAGCTTGCAGGGGGAAGAGACCCAGTACTTC; cdr3_aa: CASSLQGEETQYF
clone_size: NA; j_call: TRBJ2-3; d_call: NA; v_call: TRBV11-3; cdr3_length: 16; cdr3_nt: TGTGCCAACAGCTTAGGCCTATCGGACCTGACAGATACGCAGTATTTT; cdr3_aa: CANSLGLSDLTDTQYF
clone_size: NA; j_call: TRBJ2-3; d_call: TRBD1; v_call: TRBV24-1; cdr3_length: 12; cdr3_nt: TGTGCCACCAGTACAGGGGCAGATACGCAGTATTTT; cdr3_aa: CATSTGADTQYF
clone_size: many; j_call: TRBJ2-1; d_call: NA; v_call: TRBV19; cdr3_length: 13; cdr3_nt: TGTGCCAGTAGTATATCCGATTACAATGAGCAGTTCTTC; cdr3_aa: CASSISDYNEQFF
clone_size: many; j_call: TRBJ1-3; d_call: TRBD1; v_call: TRBV28; cdr3_length: 15; cdr3_nt: TGTGCCAGCAGCGACGACAGGGCCCACGGAAACACCATATATTTT; cdr3_aa: CASSDDRAHGNTIYF
clone_size: many; j_call: TRBJ2-1; d_call: TRBD2; v_call: TRBV13; cdr3_length: 15; cdr3_nt: TGTGCCAGCAGCTTCCGACTAGCTAGGTACAATGAGCAGTTCTTC; cdr3_aa: CASSFRLARYNEQFF
clone_size: NA; j_call: TRBJ1-1; d_call: NA; v_call: TRBV5-4; cdr3_length: 14; cdr3_nt: TGTGCCAGCAGCGGCCCGACAGAGAACACTGAAGTCTTCTTT; cdr3_aa: CASSGPTENTEVFF
clone_size: NA; j_call: TRBJ2-5; d_call: NA; v_call: TRBV11-2; cdr3_length: 13; cdr3_nt: TGTGCCAGCAGCTTAGATCGCGGGGAGCCCAAGTACTTC; cdr3_aa: CASSLDRGEPKYF
clone_size: NA; j_call: TRBJ2-5; d_call: NA; v_call: TRBV5-1; cdr3_length: 13; cdr3_nt: TGCGCCAGCAGTAAGAGACTAGAGGAGACCCAGTACTTC; cdr3_aa: CASSKRLEETQYF
clone_size: NA; j_call: TRBJ1-5; d_call: TRBD1; v_call: TRBV25-1; cdr3_length: 14; cdr3_nt: TGTGCCAGCCGGGACAGTGCTTCCAATCAGCCCCAGCATTTT; cdr3_aa: CASRDSASNQPQHF
clone_size: NA; j_call: TRBJ2-5; d_call: TRBD1; v_call: TRBV7-9; cdr3_length: 14; cdr3_nt: TGTGCCAGCAGCTACCAGGGGGCACAAGAGACCCAGTACTTC; cdr3_aa: CASSYQGAQETQYF
clone_size: NA; j_call: TRBJ2-5; d_call: TRBD2; v_call: TRBV11-2; cdr3_length: 16; cdr3_nt: TGTGCCAGCAACTACCCCCGTGGTAGCGGGAGAGAGACCCAGTATTTC; cdr3_aa: CASNYPRGSGRETQYF
clone_size: once; j_call: TRBJ2-7; d_call: NA; v_call: TRBV5-5; cdr3_length: 14; cdr3_nt: TGTGCCAGCAGCTTGAGGGACAAGTCCTACGAGCAGTACTTC; cdr3_aa: CASSLRDKSYEQYF
clone_size: NA; j_call: TRBJ2-7; d_call: TRBD1; v_call: TRBV20-1; cdr3_length: 15; cdr3_nt: TGCAGTGCACAAAGACCGGGACAGGGGTCCTACGAGCAGTACTTC; cdr3_aa: CSAQRPGQGSYEQYF
clone_size: NA; j_call: TRBJ2-2; d_call: NA; v_call: TRBV11-1; cdr3_length: 12; cdr3_nt: TGTGCCAGCAGCTTACAGGTCGGGGAGCTGTGCTTT; cdr3_aa: CASSLQVGELCF
clone_size: NA; j_call: TRBJ1-1; d_call: NA; v_call: TRBV11-2; cdr3_length: 14; cdr3_nt: TGTACCTGCAGCTTTAGAAACAGGAACACTGAAGCTTTCTTT; cdr3_aa: CTCSFRNRNTEAFF
clone_size: NA; j_call: TRBJ2-1; d_call: NA; v_call: TRBV7-8; cdr3_length: 14; cdr3_nt: TGTGCCAGCAACTTTGGTGGCTCCTACAATGAGCAGTTCTTC; cdr3_aa: CASNFGGSYNEQFF
clone_size: many; j_call: TRBJ1-1; d_call: NA; v_call: TRBV5-1; cdr3_length: 16; cdr3_nt: TGCGCCAGCAGCGTAGACGGGACAACTATGAACACTGAAGCTTTCTTT; cdr3_aa: CASSVDGTTMNTEAFF
clone_size: many; j_call: TRBJ1-1; d_call: NA; v_call: TRBV29-1; cdr3_length: 15; cdr3_nt: TGCAGCGGTAGTATGGGCGGCGGACTGAACACTGAAGCTTTCTTT; cdr3_aa: CSGSMGGGLNTEAFF
clone_size: many; j_call: TRBJ1-2; d_call: NA; v_call: TRBV5-1; cdr3_length: 15; cdr3_nt: TGCGCCAGCAGCCCGGGGGACTCACAAGCCTATGGCTACACCTTC; cdr3_aa: CASSPGDSQAYGYTF
clone_size: NA; j_call: TRBJ2-4; d_call: NA; v_call: TRBV11-1; cdr3_length: 13; cdr3_nt: TGTGACAGCAGCTTAGCCTGGGGAGACTTTCAGTACTTC; cdr3_aa: CDSSLAWGDFQYF
clone_size: NA; j_call: TRBJ2-7; d_call: NA; v_call: TRBV28; cdr3_length: 14; cdr3_nt: TGTGCCAGCAGAAGGCAGGTCAGCTCCTACGAGCAGTACTTC; cdr3_aa: CASRRQVSSYEQYF
clone_size: many; j_call: TRBJ2-2; d_call: TRBD2; v_call: TRBV12-3/TRBV12-4; cdr3_length: 16; cdr3_nt: TGTGCCAGCACCCATGGGGCGGGAGTCAACACCGGGGAGCTGTTTTTT; cdr3_aa: CASTHGAGVNTGELFF
clone_size: NA; j_call: TRBJ2-4; d_call: NA; v_call: TRBV5-1; cdr3_length: 14; cdr3_nt: TGCGCCAGCAGCTTCCCAGACGGCAAAAACATTCAGTACTTC; cdr3_aa: CASSFPDGKNIQYF
clone_size: NA; j_call: TRBJ2-4; d_call: TRBD1; v_call: TRBV28; cdr3_length: 17; cdr3_nt: TGTGTCAGCAGAACCGGGACAGGGATTGTAGCCAAAAACATTCAGTACTTC; cdr3_aa: CVSRTGTGIVAKNIQYF
clone_size: NA; j_call: TRBJ2-1; d_call: NA; v_call: TRBV25-1; cdr3_length: 14; cdr3_nt: TGTGCCAACAGGAAACAGGGATCCTACAATGAGCAGTTCTTC; cdr3_aa: CANRKQGSYNEQFF
clone_size: NA; j_call: TRBJ1-4; d_call: TRBD1; v_call: TRBV11-2; cdr3_length: 15; cdr3_nt: TGTCCCAGCAGCTACGGGACAGGGAGAAATGGAAAACTGTTTTTT; cdr3_aa: CPSSYGTGRNGKLFF